The 17 T cell receptor beta chains presented below share a single source sample, sequenced in a study of molecular identifiers for immune sequencing clone quantification. Using its own MiXCR run on the PCR reads, TCRdb lists one record per CDR3 protein. The sample has about 640,000 distinct CDR3 sequences, about 20% seen once; the top ten hold under 0.95%. Sequencing input: naive CD8+ T cells from blood, with Jurkat cell RNA spiked in. The subset denotes: FACS-sorted CD8+CD4-CCR7+CD45RA+ naive T cells. These receptors were collected from a human donor in good health. Some libraries in this study had Jurkat cell RNA spiked in.

Ten or more counts support this clonotype. The J gene is TRBJ2-6, the V gene TRBV28, with 8 bases fitting TRBD1. Looked up from germline, CDR1 is MDHEN and CDR2 is SYDVKM. The J segment lost 2 bases and the V segment lost 4 bases, leaving 10 bases of the junction unmatched. The CDR3 totals 18 residues. CDR3 protein: CASSSPTGVRPGANVLTF. CDR3 nucleotide sequence: TGTGCCAGCAGTTCCCCGACAGGGGTGCGACCTGGGGCCAACGTCCTGACTTTC.

Comment on this clonotype: A read error is possible here, since a much larger clone lies one base away. The V and J genes are TRBV12-3 or TRBV12-4 and TRBJ2-2, with TRBD2 identical over 7 bases. The CDR3 totals 16 residues. The CDR3 loop is CASSALAYANTGELSF. CDR3 coding DNA: TGTGCCAGCAGTGCACTAGCGTACGCGAACACCGGGGAGCTGTCTTTT.

There are a few counts of this clonotype. The chain employs TRBV9 and TRBJ2-5; 9 bases match TRBD2. Germline V lookup: CDR1 SGDLS, CDR2 YYNGEE. Unmatched junction bases numbered 10, after V lost 3 bases and J lost 7 bases. This CDR3 contains 15 residues. The CDR3 DNA sequence: TGTGCCAGCAGCGATGCCGGGACTAGCTTAGGGACCCAGTACTTC. Protein sequence: CASSDAGTSLGTQYF.

Ten or more counts support this clonotype. The rearrangement joins TRBV18 to TRBJ2-3, with D possibly being TRBD2 (7 bases). The V gene's germline CDR1 is KGHSH and CDR2 LQKENI. Deletions cut 2 bases from V and 0 bases from J, with 12 bases between. This CDR3 has 16 amino acids. In DNA form, the CDR3 reads TGTGCCAGCTCACCATGGGGGGGCGGAAGCACAGATACGCAGTATTTT. This sequence encodes CASSPWGGGSTDTQYF. Using reference TRBV18 and TRBJ2-3 for the parts outside the CDR3, the full variable domain is NAGVMQNPRHLVRRRGQEARLRCSPMKGHSHVYWYRQLPEEGLKFMVYLQKENIIDESGMPKERFSAEFPKEGPSILRIQQVVRGDSAAYFCASSPWGGGSTDTQYFGPGTRLTVL.

This clonotype showed up just once. An end of the junction does not agree with germline; a read error may underlie this. The chain uses TRBV2 and TRBJ2-1, with TRBD2 identical over 8 bases. The germline V gene has CDR1 SNHLY and CDR2 FYNNEI. The CDR3 is made up of 15 amino acids. The CDR3 spells CAGSGTSGDYNEQFF. DNA of the CDR3: TGTGCCGGCAGTGGTACTAGCGGAGACTACAATGAGCAGTTCTTC.

The CDR3 nucleotides read TGTGCCAGCAGCGTACGGGACAGGACCTACAATGAGCAGTTCTTC. As protein: CASSVRDRTYNEQFF. The chain recombines TRBV7-9 with TRBJ2-1; 8 nucleotides agree with TRBD1. Losses at the gene ends were 5 bases for V and 2 bases for J; bases not matched to a gene: 5. Looked up from germline, CDR1 is SEHNR and CDR2 is FQNEAQ (reference sequence). CDR3 size: 15 residues.

This clonotype was detected ten times or more. The chain couples TRBV7-8 to TRBJ1-1; D might be TRBD1 (6 bases). Trimming stripped 1 base from V and 6 bases from J, with 12 bases between. Per germline, CDR1 SGHVS and CDR2 FQNEAQ. This CDR3 has 14 residues. CDR3 sequence: CASSLVNRESEAFF. The DNA of the CDR3 is TGTGCCAGCAGCTTAGTAAACAGGGAATCTGAAGCTTTCTTT.

With regard to this clonotype: The junction differs from germline at one of its ends, possibly a read error. The V call is TRBV20-1, the J call TRBJ2-1; either TRBD1 or TRBD2 may fit D (5 bases each). The CDR3 runs 14 residues. Germline V gives CDR1 DFQATT, CDR2 SNEGSKA (reference sequence). CDR3 amino acids: CSAKGPDSYNELFF. The CDR3, as DNA: TGCAGTGCAAAGGGACCGGACTCCTACAATGAGCTGTTCTTC.

This clonotype was counted between two and nine times. The rearrangement joins TRBV9 to TRBJ1-4, with D unclear. The CDR3 length is 16 residues. Between the trimmed V and J ends, which lost 1 base and 8 bases, there was a span of 18 bases. Germline CDR1 is SGDLS and CDR2 is YYNGEE. CDR3 residues: CASSVSGGVSKEKLFF. DNA for the CDR3: TGTGCCAGCAGCGTAAGTGGTGGAGTATCCAAGGAAAAACTGTTTTTT.

This rearrangement joins TRBV7-9 to TRBJ1-4; D uncertain. V dropped 0 bases and J dropped 10 bases, with 12 bases sitting between them. The CDR3 totals 14 residues. Germline assignment: CDR1 SEHNR and CDR2 FQNEAQ (reference sequence). Here the CDR3 reads CASSLALSEGKLFF. The CDR3 DNA follows: TGTGCCAGCAGCTTAGCCCTAAGCGAGGGAAAACTGTTTTTT.

The V and J genes are TRBV6-6 and TRBJ1-1, with D uncertain. Germline V gene data show CDR1 as MNHNY and CDR2 as SVGAGI (reference sequence). The CDR3 extends over 11 amino acids. V gave up 5 bases and J gave up 11 bases, with 12 bases separating them. CDR3 residues: CASSPGLTAFF. DNA for the CDR3: TGTGCCAGCAGTCCAGGACTGACGGCTTTCTTT.

This clonotype has only a few counts. This chain connects TRBV12-3 or TRBV12-4 to TRBJ2-7, with 8 bases aligning to TRBD1. The CDR3 consists of 16 residues. J gave up 1 base and V 5 bases, and 10 bases lay outside the gene matches. The CDR3 loop reads CASSPSWDRSSYEQYF. CDR3 in DNA: TGTGCCAGCAGTCCATCCTGGGACAGGTCATCCTACGAGCAGTACTTC.

This clonotype was found many times. The CDR3 nucleotides are TGTGCCAGCAGCCGAGGGGGGACCTACAATGAGCAGTTCTTC. Its translation: CASSRGGTYNEQFF. The chain combines TRBV7-2 with TRBJ2-1; D is tentatively TRBD1 or TRBD2 (6 bases each). V dropped 5 bases and J dropped 2 bases, with 10 bases sitting between them. The CDR3 totals 14 residues. From germline, CDR1 is SGHTA and CDR2 FQGNSA.

The CDR3 sequence is CASSHPGGAEAFF. The CDR3 region has the DNA TGCGCCAGCAGCCACCCAGGGGGGGCTGAAGCTTTCTTT. The V gene is TRBV4-1, the J gene TRBJ1-1; 7 bases align to TRBD1. Trimming took 3 bases from V and 6 from J; bases not matched to a gene: 4. CDR1 is MGHRA and CDR2 is YSYEKL in the germline V gene. The CDR3 is 13 residues long.

The chain combines TRBV25-1 with TRBJ2-1; 8 bases agree with TRBD2. V shed 3 bases and J 3 bases; nucleotides not matched to a gene: 4. The CDR3 is 15 amino acids. Per germline, CDR1 MGHDK and CDR2 SYGVNS. CDR3 bases: TGTGCCAGCAGTGACCTAGCGGGCTACTACAATGAGCAGTTCTTC. This codes for CASSDLAGYYNEQFF.

This clonotype has at least ten counts. The J gene is TRBJ2-7, the V gene TRBV7-2, with D perhaps TRBD2 (5 bases). The V gene lost 4 bases and the J gene lost 7 bases, with 11 bases spanning the gap. Germline CDR1 and CDR2: SGHTA and FQGNSA. The CDR3 covers 12 residues. Here the CDR3 DNA reads TGTGCCAGCAGCTCCGGTCCGGGGGAGCAGTACTTC. Its protein is CASSSGPGEQYF.

This clonotype was counted many times. The rearrangement joins TRBV29-1 to TRBJ1-1, with 7 bases fitting TRBD1. Trimming cost V 3 bases and J 4 bases; bases outside gene matches: 8. The germline V gene has CDR1 SQVTM and CDR2 ANQGSEA. The CDR3 is 14 residues long. The DNA of the CDR3 is TGCAGCGTTGAGGGACAGTATGATATCACTGAAGCTTTCTTT. This sequence encodes CSVEGQYDITEAFF.